A selection of T cell receptor beta chains follows, all from one sample in a study of shared clonotypes between healthy human individuals. Sequencing used immunoSEQ multiplex PCR; TCRdb keeps in-frame clones, though not all of them. The sample lists under 700,000 clones, approximately 95% occurring once. Sequenced: naive CD8+ T cells sorted from blood. These receptors were collected from a woman younger than 45 in good health. Each CDR3 is given with its conserved first and last residue. A D gene is named only where the DNA matches it firmly.

CASSLDLWYPSTDTQYF,TRBV7-8,TRBJ2-3,-,17
CASSPQDTTYNEQFF,TRBV13,TRBJ2-1,-,15
CASSFRGGGNEQFF,TRBV6-5,TRBJ2-1,-,14
CASSSGQGVHEQYF,TRBV27,TRBJ2-7,TRBD1,14
CASSQEGLAGYEQYF,TRBV4-2,TRBJ2-7,-,15
CAWSIAGKADTQYF,TRBV30,TRBJ2-3,TRBD2,14
CASSVSGSSPYEQYF,TRBV9,TRBJ2-7,-,15
CASSWTASSYEQYF,TRBV27,TRBJ2-7,-,14
CATSGDRASNQPQHF,TRBV15,TRBJ1-5,TRBD1,15
CASSLWDQPQHF,TRBV5-5,TRBJ1-5,-,12
CATHGDSNQPQHF,TRBV10-2,TRBJ1-5,-,13
CASSKRGTSGRGSYEQYF,TRBV21-1,TRBJ2-7,-,18
CASSFASSSYEQYF,TRBV7-2,TRBJ2-7,-,14
CASSLSGGRAAETQYF,TRBV5-6,TRBJ2-5,TRBD2,16
CASSLPTGAGNTIYF,TRBV7-6,TRBJ1-3,-,15